Listed here are 23 T cell receptor beta chains from one sample, sequenced in a study of CD8+CD57+ T cells in acquired aplastic anemia. Profiles of TCR beta VDJ and CDR3 were generated from a genomic DNA template. Each CDR3 protein is one row after TCRdb ran MiXCR on the reads. The table has about 120,000 distinct CDR3 sequences, about 50% seen once. Patients who underwent sequencing had shown CD8+CD57+ cell expansion by flow cytometry. The sequencing input was sorted CD4+, CD8+, or CD8+CD57+ T cells (not recorded which) from PBMCs. The receptors shown here come from a human donor with aplastic anemia.

The chain combines TRBV15 with TRBJ2-5; TRBD2 matches at 8 bases. CDR3 length equals 16 residues. V was pared by 5 bases and J by 3 bases, with 11 bases of the junction left unmatched. The germline V gene has CDR1 LNHNV and CDR2 YYDKDF (reference sequence). CDR3 region: CATSGRRGLGEETQYF. In DNA form, the CDR3 reads TGTGCCACCAGCGGGCGTAGGGGACTAGGGGAAGAGACCCAGTACTTC.

Remarks on this clonotype: Possible read error: a much larger clone is one base away. In DNA, the CDR3 is TGCGCCAGCAGCCCACTAACTGGTTACTATGGCTACACCTTC. It is translated as CASSPLTGYYGYTF. The V gene is TRBV4-1, the J gene TRBJ1-2; D is undetermined. This CDR3 region has 14 residues. The ends were cut back, 4 bases at V and 3 bases at J, with 12 bases in the middle. Germline loops: CDR1 MGHRA, CDR2 YSYEKL.

The CDR3 DNA is TGTGCCAGTAGTATAGAGTCGAGTTGGTCCAATGAGCAGTTCTTC. As protein: CASSIESSWSNEQFF. The chain joins TRBV19 to TRBJ2-1; the D is unclear. Germline-derived CDR1 and CDR2 are LNHDA and SQIVND (reference sequence). The CDR3 runs to 15 residues. The V end lost 0 bases, the J end lost 6 bases, and 12 bases lay between the germline ends. The whole variable domain, filled in from reference TRBV19 and TRBJ2-1, reads DGGITQSPKYLFRKEGQNVTLSCEQNLNHDAMYWYRQDPGQGLRLIYYSQIVNDFQKGDIAEGYSVSREKKESFPLTVTSAQKNPTAFYLCASSIESSWSNEQFFGPGTRLTVL.

V usage is TRBV10-1 and J usage is TRBJ2-1, with TRBD2 identical over 13 bases. Germline V gene sequence: CDR1 WNHNN, CDR2 SYGVQD (reference sequence). The junction had 5 bases not matched to a gene; V was cut back by 10 bases and J by 8 bases. The CDR3 runs to 13 residues. The CDR3 loop reads CATTGTSGDEQFF. CDR3 sequence (DNA): TGCGCCACCACCGGGACTAGCGGGGATGAGCAGTTCTTC.

This clonotype was detected a few times. This sequence joins TRBV28 and TRBJ1-5; the D gene is possibly TRBD1 (6 bases). The CDR3 has 14 amino acids. V dropped 3 bases and J dropped 7 bases, with 13 bases sitting between them. CDR1 is MDHEN, CDR2 SYDVKM, per germline. The CDR3 spells CASSFAGDGQPQHF. As DNA, the CDR3 is TGTGCCAGCAGTTTCGCAGGGGACGGACAGCCCCAGCATTTT.

This clonotype was recorded only once. A much larger clone sits a single nucleotide away, making a read error possible. The chain is built from TRBV20-1 and TRBJ2-4; 7 bases fit TRBD2. The CDR3 contains 16 residues. Trimming removed 5 bases from V and 1 base from J; junction bases left unmatched: 11. Looked up from germline, CDR1 is DFQATT and CDR2 is SNEGSKA (reference sequence). CDR3 DNA sequence: TGCAGTGCTGGAGGGCGCGGGAGAGGTGCCAAAAACATTCAGTACTTC. The encoded protein is CSAGGRGRGAKNIQYF.

This clonotype has a count of ten or more. The V call is TRBV29-1, the J call TRBJ1-2, with D unresolved. V lost 5 bases and J 6 bases, leaving 22 bases between the germline ends. CDR1 is SQVTM, CDR2 ANQGSEA, per germline. This CDR3 region has 15 residues. In DNA, the CDR3 is TGCAGCGTTCAACAGCGGGCCACCCCAAGGGATGGCTACACCTTC. As protein: CSVQQRATPRDGYTF.

This clonotype is classed as medium-sized. The chain couples TRBV3-1 to TRBJ1-1, with no clear D. Looked up from germline, CDR1 is LGHDT and CDR2 is YNNKEL (reference sequence). Trimming took 1 base from V and 1 from J, leaving 7 bases between them. The CDR3 consists of 14 residues. CDR3 nucleotides: TGTGCCAGCAGCCAAGGATCAGAGAACACTGAAGCTTTCTTT. Its protein is CASSQGSENTEAFF.

This clonotype was observed many times. The rearrangement links TRBV7-9 to TRBJ1-2, with D possibly being TRBD1 (5 bases). CDR1 and CDR2 (germline): SEHNR, FQNEAQ (reference sequence). Trimming removed 1 base from V and 4 bases from J, with 10 bases in between. The CDR3 covers 14 residues. The CDR3 sequence: CASSLGDSGYGYTF. CDR3 bases: TGTGCCAGCAGCTTAGGCGACAGCGGCTATGGCTACACCTTC.

The rearrangement uses TRBV29-1 and TRBJ2-5; D might be TRBD1 (6 bases). V lost 5 bases and J 10 bases, leaving 20 bases between the germline ends. Germline assignment: CDR1 SQVTM and CDR2 ANQGSEA. The CDR3 covers 13 residues. The CDR3 here is CSVIYRARVVQYF. In nucleotides, the CDR3 is TGCAGCGTTATCTACAGGGCACGTGTGGTCCAGTACTTC.

This clonotype was counted ten times or more. V and J are TRBV25-1 and TRBJ2-1, with TRBD2 as a possible D gene (6 bases). The V end was cut by 1 base, the J end by 7 bases, with 14 bases between. This CDR3 is built from 15 residues. Per the germline V gene, CDR1 is MGHDK and CDR2 is SYGVNS. CDR3 in amino acids: CASSEWGEMGNEQFF. CDR3 bases: TGTGCCAGCAGTGAATGGGGGGAGATGGGGAATGAGCAGTTCTTC.

This chain joins TRBV24-1 and TRBJ2-3, with D perhaps matching TRBD2 (5 bases). The V end was cut by 2 bases, the J end by 6 bases, with 8 bases between. The CDR3 is 13 residues long. Germline loops: CDR1 KGHDR, CDR2 SFDVKD. CDR3 DNA sequence: TGTGCCACCAGTGATTATCCGGGGGATACGCAGTATTTT. It yields the protein CATSDYPGDTQYF.

This clonotype was counted between two and nine times. This chain connects TRBV20-1 to TRBJ1-1; the D gene is possibly TRBD1 (5 bases). Germline-derived CDR1 and CDR2 are DFQATT and SNEGSKA (reference sequence). Trimming stripped 1 base from V and 5 bases from J, with 8 bases between. The CDR3 extends over 12 amino acids. The CDR3 sequence is CSARVGETEAFF. CDR3 nucleotides: TGCAGTGCTAGAGTAGGGGAGACTGAAGCTTTCTTT.

The chain has TRBV10-2 and TRBJ1-3; tentative D call: TRBD1 (5 bases). This CDR3 is built from 13 residues. The ends were cut back, 4 bases at V and 4 bases at J, with 8 bases in the middle. Per the germline V gene, CDR1 is WSHSY and CDR2 is SAAADI. The CDR3 region is CASSVSGGNTIYF. In nucleotides, the CDR3 is TGCGCCAGCAGTGTCTCAGGGGGAAACACCATATATTTT.

The chain combines TRBV3-1 with TRBJ2-5; maybe TRBD2 (6 bases). The CDR3 spans 14 residues. The V end was cut by 1 base, the J end by 3 bases, with 9 bases between. The V gene's germline CDR1 is LGHDT and CDR2 YNNKEL (reference sequence). CDR3 DNA: TGTGCCAGCAGCCAAGTGTCGGGGGAAGAGACCCAGTACTTC. Its translation: CASSQVSGEETQYF.

The chain carries TRBV27 and TRBJ2-1, with 9 bases lining up with TRBD1. The CDR3 is 13 amino acids. Germline values: CDR1 MNHEY, CDR2 SMNVEV (reference sequence). Germline trimming cut 8 bases from V and 4 bases from J; bases unmatched to any gene: 3. As DNA, the CDR3 is TGTGCCAGCTGGGACAGGGTGTACAATGAGCAGTTCTTC. Residues: CASWDRVYNEQFF.

J is TRBJ1-2 and V is TRBV6-1; 7 nucleotides line up with TRBD1. The CDR3 sequence is 14 residues long. V trimming: 5 bases; J trimming: 7 bases; junction bases outside the gene matches: 10. Germline V gene data show CDR1 as MNHNS and CDR2 as SASEGT. The CDR3 DNA reads TGTGCCAGCAGTCCTGAAGACAGGGAGAGTGGCTACACCTTC. Translating gives CASSPEDRESGYTF.

There are a few counts of this clonotype. CDR3 residues: CAISGAGTGNSPLHF. The CDR3 DNA sequence: TGTGCCATCAGTGGCGCCGGGACGGGCAATTCACCCCTCCACTTT. V is TRBV10-3 and J is TRBJ1-6; TRBD1 might be the D (5 bases). Trimming left V 4 bases short and J 7 bases short, with 14 bases between. Germline V lookup: CDR1 ENHRY, CDR2 SYGVKD. The length of the CDR3 is 15 residues.

The rearrangement uses TRBV12-3 or TRBV12-4 and TRBJ2-7; 7 bases are shared with TRBD1. With 6 bases clipped from V and 4 bases from J, the junction kept 12 bases outside the gene matches. The CDR3 has 15 amino acids. CDR3 coding DNA: TGTGCCAGCAGCCGATCGGGACAGTCTAATTACGAGCAGTACTTC. Translated, it gives CASSRSGQSNYEQYF.

J is TRBJ1-5 and V is TRBV2; D gene ambiguous. The CDR3 length is 13 residues. Germline CDR1 and CDR2: SNHLY and FYNNEI. Trimming removed 8 bases from V and 1 base from J, with 9 bases in between. The CDR3 bases are TGTGCCAGCTGCCTACAGAGCAATCAGCCCCAGCATTTT. This sequence encodes CASCLQSNQPQHF.

The CDR3 reads CARANYGYTF. CDR3 in DNA: TGTGCCCGTGCTAACTATGGCTACACCTTC. This rearrangement joins TRBV5-5 to TRBJ1-2; unclear D gene. The germline V and J ends were trimmed by 10 bases and 0 bases, with 4 bases remaining between them. Germline V gene data show CDR1 as SGHKS and CDR2 as YYEKEE (reference sequence). This CDR3 is 10 amino acids long.

This sequence joins TRBV2 and TRBJ2-3; tentatively, D is TRBD1 or TRBD2 (6 bases each). Trimming pared 10 bases from V and 1 base from J, leaving 12 bases between. Per the germline V gene, CDR1 is SNHLY and CDR2 is FYNNEI. The CDR3 consists of 13 residues. This chain's CDR3 is CATAGQGTDTQYF. CDR3 sequence (DNA): TGTGCCACGGCGGGACAAGGCACAGATACGCAGTATTTT.

J is TRBJ2-1 and V is TRBV24-1; D is perhaps TRBD2 (6 bases). The CDR3 runs to 15 residues. Trimming removed 9 bases from V and 4 bases from J, with 18 bases in between. Germline V gives CDR1 KGHDR, CDR2 SFDVKD. This chain's CDR3 is CATLGITGGYNEQFF. Written as DNA, the CDR3 is TGTGCCACCTTAGGGATAACAGGAGGGTACAATGAGCAGTTCTTC.